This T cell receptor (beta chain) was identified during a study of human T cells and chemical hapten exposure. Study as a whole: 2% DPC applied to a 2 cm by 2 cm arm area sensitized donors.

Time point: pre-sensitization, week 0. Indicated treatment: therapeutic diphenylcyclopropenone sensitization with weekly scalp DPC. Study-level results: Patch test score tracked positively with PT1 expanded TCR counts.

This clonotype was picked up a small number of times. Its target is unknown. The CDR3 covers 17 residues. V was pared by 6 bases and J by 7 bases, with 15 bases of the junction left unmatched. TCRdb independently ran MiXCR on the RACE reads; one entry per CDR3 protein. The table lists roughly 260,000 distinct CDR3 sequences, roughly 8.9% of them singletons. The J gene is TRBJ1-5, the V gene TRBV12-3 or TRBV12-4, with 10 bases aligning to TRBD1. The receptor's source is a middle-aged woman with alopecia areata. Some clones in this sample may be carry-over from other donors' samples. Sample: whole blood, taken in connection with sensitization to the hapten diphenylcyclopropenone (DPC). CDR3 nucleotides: TGTGCCAGCAGAGAGGGACAGGGGTTGCGCAGAGAGCAGCCCCAGCATTTT. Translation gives CASREGQGLRREQPQHF.